A single sample is the source of the 9 T cell receptor beta chains below, sequenced in a study of PD-L1 blockade in urothelial cancer. The protocol was immunoSEQ multiplex PCR, while the TCRdb copy is restricted to in-frame clones and leaves out a portion. Of 35,000 to 40,000 clones listed, about 79% are singletons. Sequencing was performed on PBMCs, taken around atezolizumab (anti-PD-L1) treatment. These TCRs come from a man aged 55-75 years with urothelial cancer.

The chain uses TRBV10-2 and TRBJ1-1; D ambiguous. Germline V gene data show CDR1 as WSHSY and CDR2 as SAAADI. The CDR3 spans 13 residues. Trimming removed 4 bases from V and 5 bases from J, with 11 bases in between. CDR3 amino acids: CASSAGKRTEAFF. The CDR3 nucleotides read TGCGCCAGCAGTGCGGGAAAGAGGACTGAAGCTTTCTTT.

The rearrangement links TRBV6-1 to TRBJ1-2; no firm D call. The germline V gene encodes CDR1 MNHNS and CDR2 SASEGT. V was pared by 1 base and J by 8 bases, with 14 bases between. This CDR3 spans 14 amino acids. CDR3 residues: CASSEGTLGRGYTF. In DNA form, the CDR3 reads TGTGCCAGCAGTGAAGGGACTTTAGGGAGGGGCTACACCTTC.

The chain employs TRBV25-1 and TRBJ2-6, with TRBD2 as a possible D gene (5 bases). Germline V gene lookup returns CDR1 MGHDK and CDR2 SYGVNS. This CDR3 contains 17 residues. The germline V and J ends were trimmed by 1 base and 0 bases, with 10 bases remaining between them. Here the CDR3 DNA reads TGTGCCAGCAGTGAATTCGGGGATGGCTCTGGGGCCAACGTCCTGACTTTC. Its protein is CASSEFGDGSGANVLTF. Supplemented by reference TRBV25-1 and TRBJ2-6, the full variable domain reads EADIYQTPRYLVIGTGKKITLECSQTMGHDKMYWYQQDPGMELHLIHYSYGVNSTEKGDLSSESTVSRIRTEHFPLTLESARPSHTSQYLCASSEFGDGSGANVLTFGAGSRLTVL.

This sequence joins TRBV10-1 and TRBJ2-5; D remains unclear. CDR1 and CDR2 (germline): WNHNN, SYGVQD (reference sequence). Trimming cost V 4 bases and J 5 bases, with 17 bases left between them. CDR3 length: 15 amino acids. The CDR3 DNA is TGCGCCAGCAGTGTTCCCTTCCGCCCCCGGGAGACCCAGTACTTC. Its protein is CASSVPFRPRETQYF.

This clone has just a few counts. The chain recombines TRBV30 with TRBJ2-2; possibly TRBD2 for D (5 bases). This CDR3 region has 15 residues. Between the trimmed V and J ends, which lost 4 bases and 1 base, there was a span of 13 bases. CDR1 is GTSNPN, CDR2 SVGIG, per germline (reference sequence). The CDR3 loop is CAWNAGEGNTGELFF. CDR3 coding DNA: TGTGCCTGGAACGCCGGGGAAGGGAACACCGGGGAGCTGTTTTTT. The variable domain in full, completed from reference TRBV30 and TRBJ2-2, reads SQTIHQWPATLVQPVGSPLSLECTVEGTSNPNLYWYRQAAGRGLQLLFYSVGIGQISSEVPQNLSASRPQDRQFILSSKKLLLSDSGFYLCAWNAGEGNTGELFFGEGSRLTVL.

This clone occurred once. The CDR3 loop reads CASSPNRDSQDTQYF. The CDR3 coding sequence is TGTGCCAGCTCGCCGAACCGGGACAGTCAAGATACGCAGTATTTT. V is TRBV18 and J is TRBJ2-3, with 7 nucleotides matching TRBD1. The germline V gene has CDR1 KGHSH and CDR2 LQKENI. Trimming at V came to 6 bases and at J to 5 bases, leaving 11 bases not matched to a gene. The CDR3 extends over 15 amino acids.

This chain uses TRBV28 with TRBJ1-2, with a weak D call TRBD1 (5 bases). Deletions cut 7 bases from V and 6 bases from J, with 24 bases between. There are 16 residues in the CDR3. Per the germline V gene, CDR1 is MDHEN and CDR2 is SYDVKM. The CDR3 is CASTGRQGKSFHGYTF. CDR3 coding DNA: TGTGCCAGCACCGGAAGGCAGGGTAAATCCTTCCATGGCTACACCTTC.

V gene TRBV11-3 combines with J gene TRBJ2-1; 10 nucleotides line up with TRBD2. The CDR3 spans 15 residues. Germline V gene data show CDR1 as SGHNT and CDR2 as YENEEA. V was clipped by 4 bases and J by 3 bases; unmatched bases: 3. The CDR3 coding sequence is TGTGCCAGCAGCTATAGCGGGGGGAACTACAATGAGCAGTTCTTC. Translated: CASSYSGGNYNEQFF. The variable domain in full, with the rest retrieved from reference TRBV11-3 and TRBJ2-1, is EAGVVQSPRYKIIEKKQPVAFWCNPISGHNTLYWYLQNLGQGPELLIRYENEEAVDDSQLPKDRFSAERLKGVDSTLKIQPAELGDSAVYLCASSYSGGNYNEQFFGPGTRLTVL.

The J gene is TRBJ1-2, the V gene TRBV5-1; tentatively, D is TRBD1 (5 bases). This CDR3 is 15 amino acids long. Germline V gene sequence: CDR1 SGHRS, CDR2 YFSETQ. With 0 bases removed from V and 0 bases from J, the gap between germline ends came to 9 bases. The CDR3 protein is CASSLGGVANYGYTF. The CDR3 nucleotides are TGCGCCAGCAGCTTGGGGGGGGTAGCTAACTATGGCTACACCTTC. Drawing the rest from reference TRBV5-1 and TRBJ1-2, the complete variable domain is KAGVTQTPRYLIKTRGQQVTLSCSPISGHRSVSWYQQTPGQGLQFLFEYFSETQRNKGNFPGRFSGRQFSNSRSEMNVSTLELGDSALYLCASSLGGVANYGYTFGSGTRLTVV.